One sample yielded the 25 T cell receptor beta chains listed below, sequenced in a study of cytomegalovirus exposure and HLA in healthy donors. With 60 Vbeta and 13 Jbeta primers, the PCR was carried out. Sequencing was performed with immunoSEQ multiplex PCR; in TCRdb, only in-frame clones are kept and a portion is missing. The table includes more than 100,000 clones, less than 20% detected once. Sequenced material: PBMCs. The receptors were gathered from a woman between 18 and 29 years old in good health and CMV-seronegative.

The sample holds a few counts of this clone. The chain carries TRBV6-8 and TRBJ2-7; the match to TRBD2 covers 11 bases. From germline, CDR1 is MNHGY and CDR2 SAAAGT. With V trimmed by 9 bases and J by 2 bases, 9 bases remained unmatched. The CDR3 has 15 residues. The DNA for the CDR3 is TGTGCCAGAGCTTGGAGACTAGCGGGACCCTACGAGCAGTACTTC. It translates to CARAWRLAGPYEQYF.

In this sample, this clone turned up a few times. This sequence joins TRBV6-1 and TRBJ2-1; TRBD1 is a possible D gene (6 bases). Germline V gene sequence: CDR1 MNHNS, CDR2 SASEGT. Between the trimmed V and J ends, which lost 1 base and 3 bases, there was a span of 10 bases. This CDR3 contains 15 residues. The CDR3 spells CASSEGGQYYNEQFF. The CDR3 coding sequence is TGTGCCAGCAGTGAAGGAGGACAGTACTACAATGAGCAGTTCTTC.

In this sample, this clone turned up once. V usage is TRBV7-9 and J usage is TRBJ2-2; 8 positions agree with TRBD1. Trimming removed 5 bases from V and 1 base from J; junction bases left unmatched: 6. This CDR3 has 16 amino acids. From germline, CDR1 is SEHNR and CDR2 FQNEAQ (reference sequence). The CDR3 sequence: CASSPTGTGNTGELFF. The DNA of the CDR3 is TGTGCCAGCAGCCCCACCGGGACAGGGAACACCGGGGAGCTGTTTTTT. Supplemented by reference TRBV7-9 and TRBJ2-2, the full variable domain reads DTGVSQNPRHKITKRGQNVTFRCDPISEHNRLYWYRQTLGQGPEFLTYFQNEAQLEKSRLLSDRFSAERPKGSFSTLEIQRTEQGDSAMYLCASSPTGTGNTGELFFGEGSRLTVL.

This clone occurred a few times. V usage is TRBV30 and J usage is TRBJ2-4, with D possibly matching TRBD2 (5 bases). CDR3 length: 14 residues. CDR1 GTSNPN and CDR2 SVGIG come from the germline V gene (reference sequence). V lost 3 bases, J lost 0 bases, and 9 bases lay in between. DNA for the CDR3: TGTGCCTGGAGCGAAGGACTAGCCAAAAACATTCAGTACTTC. Its translation is CAWSEGLAKNIQYF.

V is TRBV7-8 and J is TRBJ1-3, with TRBD1 as a possible D gene (5 bases). V gave up 1 base and J gave up 0 bases, with 13 bases separating them. Germline CDR1 SGHVS, CDR2 FQNEAQ. The CDR3 has 17 residues. The CDR3 loop is CASSLVGGFNSGNTIYF. The DNA for the CDR3 is TGTGCCAGCAGCTTAGTGGGGGGTTTCAACTCTGGAAACACCATATATTTT.

The rearrangement uses TRBV9 and TRBJ2-7, with D possibly TRBD2 on 5 matching bases. V gave up 4 bases and J gave up 2 bases, with 13 bases separating them. The CDR3 is 14 amino acids. CDR1 is SGDLS and CDR2 is YYNGEE in the germline V gene. CDR3 sequence (DNA): TGTGCCAGCAGCCCCCGGACTCCAACCTACGAGCAGTACTTC. Its translation: CASSPRTPTYEQYF. Full variable domain (remainder filled in from reference TRBV9 and TRBJ2-7): DSGVTQTPKHLITATGQRVTLRCSPRSGDLSVYWYQQSLDQGLQFLIQYYNGEERAKGNILERFSAQQFPDLHSELNLSSLELGDSALYFCASSPRTPTYEQYFGPGTRLTVT.

This clone was counted a few times. This CDR3 is CASRPHVAGITDTQYF. As DNA, the CDR3 is TGTGCCAGCAGACCACACGTAGCGGGGATCACAGATACGCAGTATTTT. The chain employs TRBV27 and TRBJ2-3; 8 bases are a match to TRBD2. Germline lookup yields CDR1 MNHEY and CDR2 SMNVEV (reference sequence). V lost 6 bases, J lost 2 bases, and 10 bases stayed unmatched. The CDR3 runs to 16 residues.

The rearrangement uses TRBV9 and TRBJ2-5; weak D call: TRBD1 (5 bases). The CDR3 runs to 14 residues. Germline CDR1 is SGDLS and CDR2 is YYNGEE. V lost 0 bases and J 5 bases, leaving 11 bases between the germline ends. The CDR3 region has the DNA TGTGCCAGCAGCGTAGGACAGTATGAGGAGACCCAGTACTTC. Translating it yields CASSVGQYEETQYF.

J is TRBJ2-1 and V is TRBV7-8, with no clear D. The CDR3 extends over 13 amino acids. The V end was cut by 1 base, the J end by 6 bases, with 7 bases between. Germline-derived CDR1 and CDR2 are SGHVS and FQNEAQ. The CDR3 region is CASSLDEINEQFF. CDR3 coding DNA: TGTGCCAGCAGCTTAGACGAGATCAATGAGCAGTTCTTC.

This clone was recorded a few times. V gene TRBV7-8 combines with J gene TRBJ1-3; TRBD1 matches at 8 bases. The germline V gene encodes CDR1 SGHVS and CDR2 FQNEAQ. V gave up 4 bases and J gave up 1 base; unmatched junction bases: 6. The CDR3 is 16 residues long. CDR3 in DNA: TGTGCCAGCAGCTCACGAGGGACAGGTTCTGGAAACACCATATATTTT. Translated: CASSSRGTGSGNTIYF.

This chain links TRBV7-6 with TRBJ1-1, with D possibly being TRBD1 (5 bases). Trimming took 6 bases from V and 1 from J, leaving 18 bases between them. This CDR3 has 16 residues. Germline-derived CDR1 and CDR2 are SGHVS and FNYEAQ. Here the CDR3 reads CASSLHRRPGNTEAFF. The DNA for the CDR3 is TGTGCCAGCAGTCTACACAGGCGCCCGGGGAACACTGAAGCTTTCTTT.

This clone was counted between two and nine times. The V call is TRBV6-5, the J call TRBJ1-2; 9 bases are shared with TRBD1. The germline CDR1 and CDR2 sequences are MNHEY and SVGAGI. This CDR3 spans 14 amino acids. Germline trimming cut 5 bases from V and 4 bases from J; bases unmatched to any gene: 5. The CDR3 DNA sequence: TGTGCCAGCAGTACAGGGGGCGCAAGCTATGGCTACACCTTC. Amino acids: CASSTGGASYGYTF.

The chain joins TRBV11-2 to TRBJ2-7, with 12 bases fitting TRBD1. Germline assignment: CDR1 SGHAT and CDR2 FQNNGV. The CDR3 runs to 14 residues. V dropped 3 bases and J dropped 4; count of bases not matched to a gene: 1. As DNA, the CDR3 is TGTGCCAGCAGCTTGGGACAGGGGGCTTACGAGCAGTACTTC. As protein: CASSLGQGAYEQYF.

The chain uses TRBV5-1 and TRBJ2-1; 11 bases fit TRBD1. The J segment lost 7 bases and the V segment lost 3 bases, leaving 3 bases of the junction unmatched. Germline V gene sequence: CDR1 SGHRS, CDR2 YFSETQ. The CDR3 is 14 residues long. DNA of the CDR3: TGCGCCAGCAGCTCCGGGACAGGGGGGAATGAGCAGTTCTTC. Its protein product is CASSSGTGGNEQFF.

This clone was seen a handful of times. The chain carries TRBV4-1 and TRBJ1-5; D is undetermined. Trimming pared 4 bases from V and 2 bases from J, leaving 15 bases between. Germline V gene lookup returns CDR1 MGHRA and CDR2 YSYEKL. The CDR3 is 16 residues long. This chain's CDR3 is CASSPSGGIGNQPQHF. Written as DNA, the CDR3 is TGCGCCAGCAGCCCCTCGGGAGGGATCGGCAATCAGCCCCAGCATTTT.

This clone was counted between two and nine times. The rearrangement uses TRBV7-2 and TRBJ2-4; 7 positions match TRBD2. Germline V CDR1 and CDR2: SGHTA, FQGNSA. The length of the CDR3 is 15 residues. The junction had 2 bases not matched to a gene; V was cut back by 3 bases and J by 0 bases. CDR3 residues: CASSFTSAAKNIQYF. In DNA, the CDR3 is TGTGCCAGCAGCTTTACTAGCGCAGCCAAAAACATTCAGTACTTC.

The table lists this clone with a few counts. The V call is TRBV10-1, the J call TRBJ2-3, with 7 bases lining up with TRBD2. Looked up from germline, CDR1 is WNHNN and CDR2 is SYGVQD (reference sequence). J gave up 0 bases and V 3 bases, and 3 bases lay outside the gene matches. This CDR3 contains 15 residues. CDR3 protein: CASSDRGGSTDTQYF. The DNA for the CDR3 is TGCGCCAGCAGTGATCGCGGGGGAAGCACAGATACGCAGTATTTT.

In this sample, this clone turned up once. The CDR3 region has the DNA TGTGCCAGTAGCCACGGACTAGCGGGAGGCTACGAGCAGTACTTC. It yields the protein CASSHGLAGGYEQYF. V is TRBV19 and J is TRBJ2-7; 14 bases are a match to TRBD2. Germline CDR1 is LNHDA and CDR2 is SQIVND (reference sequence). V dropped 6 bases and J dropped 3; count of bases not matched to a gene: 4. The CDR3 has 15 residues.

As DNA, the CDR3 is TGTGCCACCAGCAGAGACCGGACAGGCTTTAATGAAAAACTGTTTTTT. Protein: CATSRDRTGFNEKLFF. The V gene is TRBV15, the J gene TRBJ1-4, with TRBD1 matching 7 bases. V gave up 0 bases and J gave up 4 bases; unmatched junction bases: 5. The germline V gene has CDR1 LNHNV and CDR2 YYDKDF (reference sequence). This CDR3 has 16 residues.

This clone has just a few counts. The J gene is TRBJ1-2, the V gene TRBV15; tentatively, D is TRBD1 (5 bases). The V end lost 5 bases, the J end lost 8 bases, and 24 bases lay between the germline ends. This CDR3 has 16 residues. Germline CDR1 and CDR2: LNHNV and YYDKDF (reference sequence). The CDR3 loop reads CATSSHVGTWRQGYTF. The DNA for the CDR3 is TGTGCCACCAGCTCCCATGTTGGGACTTGGCGCCAGGGCTACACCTTC.

This clone showed up just a few times. The chain is built from TRBV4-1 and TRBJ2-1; D perhaps matches TRBD1 (6 bases). Deletions cut 0 bases from V and 2 bases from J, with 14 bases between. Germline V gene lookup returns CDR1 MGHRA and CDR2 YSYEKL. This CDR3 spans 17 amino acids. The CDR3: CASSQDRAGAAYNEQFF. For the CDR3, the DNA is TGCGCCAGCAGCCAAGATAGGGCAGGGGCTGCCTACAATGAGCAGTTCTTC.

The J gene is TRBJ1-3, the V gene TRBV6-1; D call uncertain. V was trimmed by 0 bases and J by 2 bases, leaving 8 bases between them. CDR3 size: 15 residues. Germline CDR1 is MNHNS and CDR2 is SASEGT. The DNA of the CDR3 is TGTGCCAGCAGTGAAGCGACCGGGGCTGGAAACACCATATATTTT. Protein sequence: CASSEATGAGNTIYF.

This clone was seen only a few times. The J gene is TRBJ2-3, the V gene TRBV4-2; D not resolved. Germline CDR1 is LGHNA and CDR2 is YNFKEQ. Trimming took off 1 base at V and 0 bases at J, with 11 bases between the two ends. The CDR3 runs to 16 residues. As DNA, the CDR3 is TGTGCCAGCAGCCAAGTGCCGCGGTATAGCACAGATACGCAGTATTTT. Protein product: CASSQVPRYSTDTQYF.

The V call is TRBV28, the J call TRBJ2-7; TRBD1 agrees at 8 bases. Germline V CDR1 and CDR2: MDHEN, SYDVKM. The CDR3 is 13 residues long. V dropped 9 bases and J dropped 2; count of bases not matched to a gene: 6. CDR3 sequence (DNA): TGTGCCAGTCAGGGGGCAGAGGCCTACGAGCAGTACTTC. Its translation is CASQGAEAYEQYF.

Only a few counts were recorded for this clone. The gene calls are TRBV5-1 and TRBJ1-2; 7 nucleotides match TRBD1. CDR1 SGHRS and CDR2 YFSETQ come from the germline V gene. This CDR3 is built from 15 residues. V shed 0 bases and J 6 bases; nucleotides not matched to a gene: 8. CDR3 DNA: TGCGCCAGCAGCTTGGGAGGGGGCGAGAAAAATGGCTACACCTTC. This codes for CASSLGGGEKNGYTF.